The present T cell receptor (beta chain) was sequenced within a study of Graves' ophthalmopathy and Graves' hyperthyroidism. Trimming shortened V by 4 bases and J by 7 bases, and 18 bases separated the two germline ends. The CDR3 consists of 14 residues. Germline values: CDR1 SGHKS, CDR2 YYEKEE (reference sequence). Using RNA transcripts, the TCR beta CDR3 regions were amplified. The authors performed first-round RT-PCR with HTBI primers and then a second-round multiplex PCR. TCRdb reprocessed the multiplex PCR reads with MiXCR, giving one entry per CDR3 protein. The data hold around 660,000 distinct CDR3 sequences, with roughly 41% observed a single time.

The clonotype comes from an adult man with Graves' ophthalmopathy. This rearrangement joins TRBV5-5 to TRBJ2-7; D gene uncertain. Input material: peripheral blood. CDR3 in amino acids: CASSLDRRTWEQYF. Here the CDR3 DNA reads TGTGCCAGCAGCCTGGACCGCCGGACCTGGGAGCAGTACTTC.